The 32 T cell receptor beta chains in this list originate from one sample, sequenced in a study of shared clonotypes between healthy human individuals. The method was immunoSEQ multiplex PCR; TCRdb's version includes in-frame clones alone and lacks a portion of them. This sample has roughly 1 million clones, with 70% to 80% found just once. The sequenced sample was memory CD4+ T cells from PBMCs. Subset of the sample: CD45RA-negative fraction. These receptors all stem from a man between 18 and 29 years old in good health. Some clones in this sample may be carry-over from other donors' samples.

The chain carries TRBV4-2 and TRBJ2-1, with 7 bases identical to TRBD2. Germline V gene lookup returns CDR1 LGHNA and CDR2 YNFKEQ. The CDR3 runs to 15 residues. V shed 1 base and J 6 bases; nucleotides not matched to a gene: 6. This chain's CDR3 is CASSQAGGRSNEQFF. CDR3 coding DNA: TGTGCCAGCAGCCAAGCCGGCGGGAGAAGCAATGAGCAGTTCTTC.

Turning to this clone: Given the absence of the conserved phenylalanine or tryptophan at the CDR3 end, a read error is likely. No DNA is shown, since the ends of the CDR3 on it are uncertain; the CDR3 is the one TCRdb lists. The chain has TRBV6-6 and TRBJ1-1; TRBD1 is the table's D call and was not checked against the DNA. Germline V gives CDR1 MNHNY, CDR2 SVGAGI (reference sequence). Counting both end residues, the CDR3 totals 11 amino acids. The CDR3 sequence is CASSSGQGALC.

The chain combines TRBV29-1 with TRBJ1-4; D gene uncertain. The CDR3 has 14 amino acids. Trimming stripped 4 bases from V and 5 bases from J, with 14 bases between. Germline loops: CDR1 SQVTM, CDR2 ANQGSEA. CDR3 in DNA: TGCAGCGTTGCACAACTGAGCCGAAATGAAAAACTGTTTTTT. It translates to CSVAQLSRNEKLFF.

J is TRBJ2-1 and V is TRBV5-1; 7 bases line up with TRBD2. The germline V gene encodes CDR1 SGHRS and CDR2 YFSETQ. V was pared by 5 bases and J by 3 bases, with 8 bases of the junction left unmatched. The CDR3 is made up of 15 amino acids. The CDR3 bases are TGCGCCAGCAGAACCTCTAGCGGTCTCTACAATGAGCAGTTCTTC. It codes for CASRTSSGLYNEQFF.

The chain is built from TRBV6-4 and TRBJ2-1; 7 nucleotides agree with TRBD2. Per the germline V gene, CDR1 is MRHNA and CDR2 is SNTAGT. With 5 bases clipped from V and 2 bases from J, the junction kept 3 bases outside the gene matches. CDR3 size: 14 residues. This chain's CDR3 is CASSREEAYNEQFF. The CDR3, as DNA: TGTGCCAGCAGTCGGGAGGAAGCCTACAATGAGCAGTTCTTC.

The J gene is TRBJ2-7, the V gene TRBV6-1, with 9 positions matching TRBD1. Germline CDR1 is MNHNS and CDR2 is SASEGT. The CDR3 length is 14 residues. V dropped 4 bases and J dropped 7; count of bases not matched to a gene: 8. The CDR3 spells CASSAGQGLSEQYF. In DNA form, the CDR3 reads TGTGCCAGCAGTGCGGGACAGGGCCTCTCGGAGCAGTACTTC.

V and J are TRBV28 and TRBJ1-2; 9 nucleotides match TRBD1. Germline V CDR1 and CDR2: MDHEN, SYDVKM. V lost 5 bases, J lost 7 bases, and 11 bases stayed unmatched. The CDR3 sequence is 15 residues long. CDR3 DNA: TGTGCCAGCAGTCCTCGTTGGGGACAGGGCACTGGCTACACCTTC. Translating it yields CASSPRWGQGTGYTF.

The chain carries TRBV6-4 and TRBJ1-2; D possibly corresponds to TRBD1 (5 bases). Germline V gene lookup returns CDR1 MRHNA and CDR2 SNTAGT. The CDR3 runs 14 residues. Trimming stripped 0 bases from V and 8 bases from J, with 13 bases between. The CDR3 DNA follows: TGTGCCAGCAGTGACTCGGGCGGAAACAGGGGCTACACCTTC. Translated: CASSDSGGNRGYTF.

The CDR3 coding sequence is TGTGCCAGCAGTTACCCGGGACAGGGTAAAGAGACCCAGTACTTC. It specifies CASSYPGQGKETQYF. This chain uses TRBV28 with TRBJ2-5; TRBD1 matches 9 bases. This CDR3 spans 15 amino acids. V trimming: 4 bases; J trimming: 3 bases; junction bases outside the gene matches: 6. The germline V gene has CDR1 MDHEN and CDR2 SYDVKM.

By share of the sample, this clone is medium-sized (0.01 to 0.1%). V gene TRBV6-6 combines with J gene TRBJ1-1; D perhaps matches TRBD1 (5 bases). This CDR3 has 15 residues. Germline CDR1 and CDR2: MNHNY and SVGAGI (reference sequence). With 2 bases removed from V and 3 bases from J, the gap between germline ends came to 13 bases. The CDR3 DNA follows: TGTGCCAGCAGTTACGGTGTCCGGGGGGACACTGAAGCTTTCTTT. Amino acids: CASSYGVRGDTEAFF.

The V call is TRBV5-5, the J call TRBJ2-3; TRBD1 matches at 8 bases. The V and J ends lost 3 bases and 2 bases, in that order; junction bases with no gene match: 8. The CDR3 contains 16 residues. CDR1 SGHKS and CDR2 YYEKEE come from the germline V gene (reference sequence). The CDR3 protein is CASSSLTGAPTDTQYF. The CDR3 region has the DNA TGTGCCAGCAGCTCTTTGACAGGGGCCCCCACAGATACGCAGTATTTT. The full variable domain, completed using reference TRBV5-5 and TRBJ2-3, is DAGVTQSPTHLIKTRGQQVTLRCSPISGHKSVSWYQQVLGQGPQFIFQYYEKEERGRGNFPDRFSARQFPNYSSELNVNALLLGDSALYLCASSSLTGAPTDTQYFGPGTRLTVL.

The rearrangement joins TRBV2 to TRBJ2-5, with D perhaps TRBD1 (6 bases). The V gene lost 6 bases and the J gene lost 7 bases, with 18 bases spanning the gap. Germline CDR1 reads SNHLY; CDR2 reads FYNNEI. The CDR3 consists of 14 residues. DNA for the CDR3: TGTGCCAGCAGGGGCCAGGGCCTAGGGGGGACCCAGTACTTC. Translating it yields CASRGQGLGGTQYF.

The V call is TRBV7-8, the J call TRBJ2-1; D not resolved. Germline V gene data show CDR1 as SGHVS and CDR2 as FQNEAQ. V lost 0 bases, J lost 5 bases, and 8 bases lay in between. The CDR3 loop spans 14 amino acids. The DNA of the CDR3 is TGTGCCAGCAGCTTAGCGAGCAGAGACAATGAGCAGTTCTTC. Protein product: CASSLASRDNEQFF.

V gene TRBV11-2 combines with J gene TRBJ2-1; 14 bases fit TRBD2. V lost 4 bases to trimming and J lost 6 bases; unmatched junction nucleotides: 2. Looked up from germline, CDR1 is SGHAT and CDR2 is FQNNGV. This CDR3 region has 15 residues. CDR3 amino acids: CASSYGLAGGNEQFF. Written as DNA, the CDR3 is TGTGCCAGCAGCTACGGACTAGCGGGAGGCAATGAGCAGTTCTTC.

V is TRBV19 and J is TRBJ1-2; D not resolved. The CDR3 contains 15 residues. V lost 4 bases and J 4 bases, leaving 16 bases between the germline ends. Per the germline V gene, CDR1 is LNHDA and CDR2 is SQIVND (reference sequence). CDR3 residues: CASSTPGTISYGYTF. The CDR3 nucleotides read TGTGCCAGTAGTACCCCAGGAACCATCTCCTATGGCTACACCTTC.

About this clone itself: The same CDR3 arises from other DNA sequences in this sample as well. This chain connects TRBV5-1 to TRBJ2-7, with D unresolved. This CDR3 contains 13 residues. Germline-derived CDR1 and CDR2 are SGHRS and YFSETQ. V gave up 0 bases and J gave up 1 base, with 5 bases separating them. CDR3 DNA: TGCGCCAGCAGCTTGGACAATTCCTACGAGCAGTACTTC. Its translation is CASSLDNSYEQYF.

The V call is TRBV11-2, the J call TRBJ2-1, with 16 bases fitting TRBD2. V shed 5 bases and J 14 bases; nucleotides not matched to a gene: 9. The CDR3 is 15 residues long. Germline-derived CDR1 and CDR2 are SGHAT and FQNNGV. The CDR3 DNA follows: TGTGCCAGCAGCCCCGGGACTAGCGGGAGGGCCACCAAGTTCTTC. Translated, it gives CASSPGTSGRATKFF.

The gene calls are TRBV7-3 and TRBJ2-1, with D maybe TRBD2 (5 bases). CDR3 length equals 14 residues. The V end lost 3 bases, the J end lost 1 base, and 7 bases lay between the germline ends. Germline CDR1 SGHTA, CDR2 FQGTGA. CDR3 DNA: TGTGCCAGCAGCTTCGGGGAATCCTACAATGAGCAGTTCTTC. Amino acids: CASSFGESYNEQFF.

The V call is TRBV18, the J call TRBJ2-7; perhaps TRBD1 as D (6 bases). V was clipped by 2 bases and J by 2 bases, with 10 bases between them. CDR1 and CDR2 (germline): KGHSH, LQKENI. This CDR3 is 14 amino acids long. CDR3 bases: TGTGCCAGCTCACCAGCACAGGGCCCCTACGAGCAGTACTTC. Its translation is CASSPAQGPYEQYF. Supplemented by reference TRBV18 and TRBJ2-7, the full variable domain reads NAGVMQNPRHLVRRRGQEARLRCSPMKGHSHVYWYRQLPEEGLKFMVYLQKENIIDESGMPKERFSAEFPKEGPSILRIQQVVRGDSAAYFCASSPAQGPYEQYFGPGTRLTVT.

The DNA of the CDR3 is TGTGCCAGCAGTTTAAAAGGGATTACAGGCCCTAGGTACGAGCAGTACTTC. Translated: CASSLKGITGPRYEQYF. This sequence joins TRBV27 and TRBJ2-7, with D possibly TRBD1 on 5 matching bases. Between the trimmed V and J ends, which lost 2 bases and 4 bases, there was a span of 21 bases. CDR1 MNHEY and CDR2 SMNVEV come from the germline V gene (reference sequence). The CDR3 covers 17 residues.

The rearrangement links TRBV10-3 to TRBJ1-2, with TRBD1 identical over 8 bases. V shed 3 bases and J 3 bases; nucleotides not matched to a gene: 9. CDR1 and CDR2 (germline): ENHRY, SYGVKD. The CDR3 has 16 residues. Here the CDR3 reads CAISDNNRGTDYGYTF. In nucleotides, the CDR3 is TGTGCCATCAGTGATAACAACAGGGGGACGGACTATGGCTACACCTTC.

The chain employs TRBV10-3 and TRBJ2-2; 12 bases line up with TRBD2. With 5 bases clipped from V and 6 bases from J, the junction kept 10 bases outside the gene matches. CDR1 and CDR2 from the germline V gene are ENHRY and SYGVKD. This CDR3 has 17 residues. The CDR3 sequence is CAISWTSGISGSGELFF. CDR3 DNA: TGTGCCATCAGTTGGACTAGCGGGATTTCTGGGTCCGGGGAGCTGTTTTTT.

CDR3 in amino acids: CASSSGLGARQYF. The CDR3 DNA follows: TGTGCCAGCAGTTCAGGACTAGGGGCGCGGCAGTACTTC. This chain connects TRBV28 to TRBJ2-7; 7 positions agree with TRBD2. There are 13 residues in the CDR3. The J segment lost 9 bases and the V segment lost 4 bases, leaving 9 bases of the junction unmatched. The germline CDR1 and CDR2 sequences are MDHEN and SYDVKM.

The rearrangement joins TRBV5-1 to TRBJ2-5; 7 bases fit TRBD1. This CDR3 region has 15 residues. V shed 2 bases and J 0 bases; nucleotides not matched to a gene: 4. Germline-derived CDR1 and CDR2 are SGHRS and YFSETQ. DNA for the CDR3: TGCGCCAGCAGCTTCGGACAGGCGTACCAAGAGACCCAGTACTTC. Encoded protein: CASSFGQAYQETQYF. Complete variable domain (other parts from reference TRBV5-1 and TRBJ2-5): KAGVTQTPRYLIKTRGQQVTLSCSPISGHRSVSWYQQTPGQGLQFLFEYFSETQRNKGNFPGRFSGRQFSNSRSEMNVSTLELGDSALYLCASSFGQAYQETQYFGPGTRLLVL.

The chain employs TRBV7-9 and TRBJ1-1; D call uncertain. Germline CDR1 reads SEHNR; CDR2 reads FQNEAQ (reference sequence). The CDR3 is 13 residues long. Trimming left V 5 bases short and J 2 bases short, with 9 bases between. The CDR3 loop is CASSPSLNTEAFF. As DNA, the CDR3 is TGTGCCAGCAGCCCCTCCCTCAACACTGAAGCTTTCTTT.

A few counts support this clone. Here the CDR3 DNA reads TGTGCCAGCTCACCCGACTACTCCTACAATGAGCAGTTCTTC. It translates to CASSPDYSYNEQFF. V is TRBV18 and J is TRBJ2-1; D is possibly TRBD2 (5 bases). This CDR3 spans 14 amino acids. V was cut by 3 bases and J by 0 bases, with 6 bases left in between. Germline CDR1 and CDR2: KGHSH and LQKENI.

CDR3 amino acids: CASSYLAGSYNEQFF. CDR3 bases: TGCGCCAGCAGCTATCTAGCGGGATCGTACAATGAGCAGTTCTTC. The gene calls are TRBV5-1 and TRBJ2-1, with 9 bases identical to TRBD2. The V and J ends lost 3 bases and 4 bases, in that order; junction bases with no gene match: 5. Germline V CDR1 and CDR2: SGHRS, YFSETQ. This CDR3 spans 15 amino acids.

The V call is TRBV7-2, the J call TRBJ1-2, with a weak D call TRBD1 (5 bases). The V gene's germline CDR1 is SGHTA and CDR2 FQGNSA. The CDR3 totals 16 residues. V gave up 1 base and J gave up 6 bases, with 18 bases separating them. DNA of the CDR3: TGTGCCAGCAGCTTAGTTTCAGGCAGGGTAGTCCATGGCTACACCTTC. It yields the protein CASSLVSGRVVHGYTF. Supplemented by reference TRBV7-2 and TRBJ1-2, the full variable domain reads GAGVSQSPSNKVTEKGKDVELRCDPISGHTALYWYRQSLGQGLEFLIYFQGNSAPDKSGLPSDRFSAERTGGSVSTLTIQRTQQEDSAVYLCASSLVSGRVVHGYTFGSGTRLTVV.

This clone appeared once. The V gene is TRBV9, the J gene TRBJ2-7; D may be TRBD2 (6 bases). The length of the CDR3 is 14 residues. Deletions cut 4 bases from V and 2 bases from J, with 13 bases between. Germline V CDR1 and CDR2: SGDLS, YYNGEE. CDR3 region: CASSPPGLAYEQYF. The CDR3 region has the DNA TGTGCCAGCAGCCCACCGGGACTGGCCTACGAGCAGTACTTC.

V usage is TRBV7-2 and J usage is TRBJ1-4, with D possibly TRBD1 on 6 matching bases. Germline V lookup: CDR1 SGHTA, CDR2 FQGNSA. CDR3 length: 15 amino acids. The V end lost 5 bases, the J end lost 6 bases, and 16 bases lay between the germline ends. DNA of the CDR3: TGTGCCAGCAGCCCATCGGGACACCAGGATGAAAAACTGTTTTTT. Protein product: CASSPSGHQDEKLFF.

Concerning this clone: Other DNA sequences from this sample encode an identical CDR3 as well. The rearrangement uses TRBV7-3 and TRBJ2-3; D is uncertain. V was cut by 2 bases and J by 1 base, with 4 bases left in between. The CDR3 consists of 13 residues. Germline lookup yields CDR1 SGHTA and CDR2 FQGTGA. CDR3 sequence (DNA): TGTGCCAGCAGCTTATCCCGCACAGATACGCAGTATTTT. Encoded protein: CASSLSRTDTQYF. The whole variable domain, filled in from reference TRBV7-3 and TRBJ2-3, reads GAGVSQTPSNKVTEKGKYVELRCDPISGHTALYWYRQSLGQGPEFLIYFQGTGAADDSGLPNDRFFAVRPEGSVSTLKIQRTERGDSAVYLCASSLSRTDTQYFGPGTRLTVL.

The genes are TRBV7-2 and TRBJ1-1; 7 bases line up with TRBD1. The CDR3 consists of 14 residues. Germline trimming cut 3 bases from V and 3 bases from J; bases unmatched to any gene: 4. Germline V CDR1 and CDR2: SGHTA, FQGNSA. CDR3 bases: TGTGCCAGCAGCTTGACAGGGAGGGACACTGAAGCTTTCTTT. Its translation: CASSLTGRDTEAFF. The whole variable domain, remainder taken from reference TRBV7-2 and TRBJ1-1, is GAGVSQSPSNKVTEKGKDVELRCDPISGHTALYWYRQSLGQGLEFLIYFQGNSAPDKSGLPSDRFSAERTGGSVSTLTIQRTQQEDSAVYLCASSLTGRDTEAFFGQGTRLTVV.